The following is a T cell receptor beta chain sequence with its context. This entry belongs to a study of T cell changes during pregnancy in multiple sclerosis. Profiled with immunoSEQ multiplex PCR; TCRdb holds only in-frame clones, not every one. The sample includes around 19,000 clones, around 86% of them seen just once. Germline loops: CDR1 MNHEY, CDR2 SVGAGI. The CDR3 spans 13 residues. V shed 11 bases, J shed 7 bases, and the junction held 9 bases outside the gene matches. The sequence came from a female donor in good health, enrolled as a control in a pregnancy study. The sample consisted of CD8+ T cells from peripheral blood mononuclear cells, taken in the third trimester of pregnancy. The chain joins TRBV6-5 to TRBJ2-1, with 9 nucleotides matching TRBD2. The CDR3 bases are TGTGCCGCAGGTAGCGGGAGAGGGAATGAGCAGTTCTTC. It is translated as CAAGSGRGNEQFF.